This T cell receptor beta chain emerged from a study of immune evolution from preneoplasia to lung adenocarcinoma. Method: immunoSEQ multiplex PCR; TCRdb's copy keeps in-frame clones and lacks some. The profile shows some 7,400 clones, 70% to 80% of them singletons. Per germline, CDR1 SGHAT and CDR2 FQDESV (reference sequence). There are 14 residues in the CDR3. Trimming left V 3 bases short and J 2 bases short, with 7 bases between. Patient tissue came from resections in Japan or China, 2014–2017. This clonotype was sampled from a person between 65 and 79 years old with lung adenocarcinoma. The chain has TRBV11-1 and TRBJ2-2; TRBD1 might be the D (6 bases). The sequencing sample was made of FFPE minimally invasive lung adenocarcinoma tissue. The DNA for the CDR3 is TGTGCCAGCAGCTTGGACAGAAACACCGGGGAGCTGTTTTTT. Translated: CASSLDRNTGELFF.